This T cell receptor beta chain originates from a study of beta chain features in type 1 diabetes. Background on the study: Sorted cells numbering approximately 110,000,000 were examined across all samples.

Via CD45RO/CCR7/CD25/CD127/CD95/CD27, cells of the CD4+ naive, central memory, regulatory and stem cell-like memory subsets were sorted. This clone was observed a few times. Its antigen is unidentified. Study conclusions and caveats: Patients with type 1 diabetes carried fewer insertions and had more deletions at their VDJ junctions. The naive, central memory and Treg TCRB repertoires showed an apparent similarity that was greater among patients than among healthy donors.

Every bit of the isolated RNA underwent reverse transcription, so sequencing read expressed TCRB transcripts. Sequencing used immunoSEQ multiplex PCR; TCRdb keeps in-frame clones, though not all of them. The data show around 200,000 clones, with about 12% seen just once and 0.62% held by the top ten. The CDR3 is 15 residues long. The chain couples TRBV23-1 to TRBJ1-1; 9 bases align to TRBD1. TRBV23-1 is known as an ORF, though its function is uncertain. Material for sequencing was central memory CD4+ T cells from blood. This clonotype was obtained from a woman aged 18-29 years in good health. This chain's CDR3 is CARGGTGKSNTEAFF. The CDR3 bases are TGCGCGCGGGGCGGGACAGGGAAAAGCAACACTGAAGCTTTCTTT.